The entry below gives a single T cell receptor (beta chain) sequence along with its context. Its antigen remains unknown. This sample is part of a study of radiotherapy plus CTLA-4 blockade in lung cancer. Study-level findings and limits: Radiotherapy was combined with ipilimumab, and tumor-derived TCR clones then expanded in blood.

After removal of 5 bases from V and 7 bases from J, the junction contained 5 bases not matched to a gene. The CDR3 sequence is 14 residues long. Germline-derived CDR1 and CDR2 are SGHVS and FNYEAQ. Clones were sequenced by immunoSEQ multiplex PCR, and TCRdb holds only the in-frame ones, with some missing. The repertoire holds 14,000 to 15,000 clones, with around 72% as singletons. The source was peripheral blood, collected from a patient treated with radiotherapy plus ipilimumab. V and J are TRBV7-6 and TRBJ1-4, with 9 bases fitting TRBD1. This sequence originates from a human donor with non-small cell lung cancer whose response to radiotherapy plus ipilimumab could not be evaluated. The CDR3 DNA reads TGTGCCAGCAGCCAGGGACAGGGTGGTGAAAAACTGTTTTTT. Its translation: CASSQGQGGEKLFF.